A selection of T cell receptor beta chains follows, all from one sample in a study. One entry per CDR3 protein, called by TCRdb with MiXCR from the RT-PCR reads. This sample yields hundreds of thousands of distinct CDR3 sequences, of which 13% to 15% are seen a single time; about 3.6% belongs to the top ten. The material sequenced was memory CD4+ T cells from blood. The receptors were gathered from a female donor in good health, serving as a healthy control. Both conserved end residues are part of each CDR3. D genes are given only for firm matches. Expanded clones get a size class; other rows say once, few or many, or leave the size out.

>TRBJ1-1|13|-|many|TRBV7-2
TGTGCCAGCAGCTTACCACAAGTGGCTGAAGCTTTCTTT
CASSLPQVAEAFF
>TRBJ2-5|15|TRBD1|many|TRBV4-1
TGCGCCAGCAGCCTACAAGACAGGGGAGGAGAGACCCAGTACTTC
CASSLQDRGGETQYF
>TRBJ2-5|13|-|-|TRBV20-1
TGCAGTGCTTTTCAGGGGGGGGACGAGACCCAGTACTTC
CSAFQGGDETQYF
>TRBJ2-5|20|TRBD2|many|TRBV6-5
TGTGCCAGCAGTTACGCTCGCGAAGGAGGCCTAGCGGTTACCGAAGAGACCCAGTACTTC
CASSYAREGGLAVTEETQYF
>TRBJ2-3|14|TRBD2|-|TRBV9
TGTGCCAGCAGCGTCTCGCGGGAGAGTGATACGCAGTATTTT
CASSVSRESDTQYF
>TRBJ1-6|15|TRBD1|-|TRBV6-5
TGTGCCAGCAGGGGACAGGGAATGCTCGAGTCACCCCTCCACTTT
CASRGQGMLESPLHF
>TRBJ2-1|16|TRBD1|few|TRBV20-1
TGCAGTGCTAGAGAACAGGGGTTAATCTCCTACAATGAGCAGTTCTTC
CSAREQGLISYNEQFF
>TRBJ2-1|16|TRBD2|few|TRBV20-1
TGCAGTGCCGTCTCTCTAGCGGGGATAGGCTACAATGAGCAGTTCTTC
CSAVSLAGIGYNEQFF
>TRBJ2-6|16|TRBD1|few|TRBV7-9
TGTGCCAGCAGCCGTGGGACAGGGACTGGGGCCAACGTCCTGACTTTC
CASSRGTGTGANVLTF
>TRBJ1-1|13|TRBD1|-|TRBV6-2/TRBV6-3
TGTGCCAGCAGACCTGGACAGGGCACTGAAGCTTTCTTT
CASRPGQGTEAFF
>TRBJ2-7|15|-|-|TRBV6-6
TGTGCCAGCAGTTATCGCGGGGGCGACACCTACGAGCAGTACTTC
CASSYRGGDTYEQYF
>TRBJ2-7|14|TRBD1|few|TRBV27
TGTGCCAGCAGTCGACAGGGGATATCCTACGAGCAGTACTTC
CASSRQGISYEQYF
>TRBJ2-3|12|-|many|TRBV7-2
TGTGCCAGCAGCCCCTTCTCAGATACGCAGTATTTT
CASSPFSDTQYF
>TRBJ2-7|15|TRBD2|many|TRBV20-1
TGCAGTGCTAGAGAGAGCGGGAGCCCTTCCTACGAGCAGTACTTC
CSARESGSPSYEQYF
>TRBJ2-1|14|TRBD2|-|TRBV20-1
TGCAGTGCTAGAGGGGCTAGCGGGGGAGGTGAGCAGTTCTTC
CSARGASGGGEQFF
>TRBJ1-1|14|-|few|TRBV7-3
TGTGCCAGCAGCCCCTCCCCATTAGTCACTGAAGCTTTCTTT
CASSPSPLVTEAFF
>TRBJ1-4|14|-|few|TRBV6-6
TGTGCCAGCAGTTTGACCCGGGAGGGTGAAAAACTGTTTTTT
CASSLTREGEKLFF
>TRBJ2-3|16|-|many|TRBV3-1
TGTGCCAGCAGCCCTGATGGGCGGGCGAGCACAGATACGCAGTATTTT
CASSPDGRASTDTQYF
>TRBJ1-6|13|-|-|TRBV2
TGTGCCAGCAGTGAAGAGGGTGGATCACCCCTCCACTTT
CASSEEGGSPLHF
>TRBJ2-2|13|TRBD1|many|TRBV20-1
TGCAGTGCTCCAAGACAGGGATGGGGGGAGCTGTTTTTT
CSAPRQGWGELFF
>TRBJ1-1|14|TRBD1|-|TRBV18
TGTGCCAGCTCACCTGCGGTCAGGGGGACTGAAGCTTTCTTT
CASSPAVRGTEAFF
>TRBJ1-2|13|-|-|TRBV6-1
TGTGCCAGCAGTGAATCAGGGGAACACGGCTACACCTTC
CASSESGEHGYTF
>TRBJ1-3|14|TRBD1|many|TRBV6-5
TGTGCCAGCAGGCGACAGGGCGAGGGAAACACCATATATTTT
CASRRQGEGNTIYF
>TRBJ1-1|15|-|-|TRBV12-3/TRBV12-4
TGTGCCAGCACCTTAGCCGGGGGCATGAACACTGAAGCTTTCTTT
CASTLAGGMNTEAFF
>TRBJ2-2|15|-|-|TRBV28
TGTGCCAGCCTAGGGGGGGCGCGTGACACCGGGGAGCTGTTTTTT
CASLGGARDTGELFF
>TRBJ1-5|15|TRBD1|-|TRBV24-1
TGTGCCACCTCGAGCAGGGGGGATAGCAATCAGCCCCAGCATTTT
CATSSRGDSNQPQHF
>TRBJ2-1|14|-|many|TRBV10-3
TGTGCCATCAGTGGGGGGGCAGGTTACAATGAGCAGTTCTTC
CAISGGAGYNEQFF